This is a list of T cell receptor beta chains from one sample in a study of cytomegalovirus exposure and HLA in healthy donors. The data were produced by immunoSEQ multiplex PCR, yet TCRdb's version contains in-frame clones alone and is incomplete. The data hold some 150,000 clones, with 77% observed a single time. The source material was PBMCs. The receptors here all came from a young woman in good health and CMV-seronegative. Both conserved end residues are part of each CDR3. The order of the fields is CDR3 DNA, CDR3 protein, D gene, clone size, J gene, V gene. The D gene is left open where the match is weak. Clone size appears in some rows only: once, few, many, or a class for an expanded clone.

TGCGCCAGCAGCAGGACAGGGGAGGAGACCCGGTACTTC	CASSRTGEETRYF	TRBD1	NA	TRBJ2-5	TRBV5-1
TGTGCCAGCAGCTCATCCATGGCTAGCGGGAGGGCCGGCAATGAGCAGTTCTTC	CASSSSMASGRAGNEQFF	TRBD2	once	TRBJ2-1	TRBV7-8
TGTGCCAGCGCGTTGGTGGAACAGTCTGTCTACACCTTC	CASALVEQSVYTF	NA	few	TRBJ1-2	TRBV2
TGTGCCAGCAGCATTTCCTTAACGGCTGAAGCTTTCTTT	CASSISLTAEAFF	NA	NA	TRBJ1-1	TRBV6-1
TGCGCCAGCAGTGAGTCGAGGCTGAACGAGCAGTACTTC	CASSESRLNEQYF	NA	NA	TRBJ2-7	TRBV10-1
TGTGCCAGCAGCGTAGGTGATCCCTACGAGCAGTACTTC	CASSVGDPYEQYF	NA	NA	TRBJ2-7	TRBV9
TGCGCCAGCAGCGCGTCCGGGACAGGGTCAATCGGCTACACCTTC	CASSASGTGSIGYTF	TRBD1	NA	TRBJ1-2	TRBV5-1
TGTGCCAGCAGCTTAAACGGGCGGGGGGGCGTAGATACGCAGTATTTT	CASSLNGRGGVDTQYF	TRBD2	NA	TRBJ2-3	TRBV7-3
TGCAGCGTTGGGGCTAGCGCATCCTACGAGCAGTACTTC	CSVGASASYEQYF	NA	NA	TRBJ2-7	TRBV29-1
TGTGCCAGCCAGCGGGAGAAAAACAATGAGCAGTTCTTC	CASQREKNNEQFF	TRBD2	NA	TRBJ2-1	TRBV2
TGTGCCAGCAGCGCCCGGGGAGGCGCCTCATTACGCAATGAGCAGTTCTTC	CASSARGGASLRNEQFF	NA	NA	TRBJ2-1	TRBV9
TGTGCCTGGAGATTTCGGGGGAACACTGAAGCTTTCTTT	CAWRFRGNTEAFF	NA	NA	TRBJ1-1	TRBV30
TGTGCCAGCAGTTCCGGGACAGGGAAAACTGAAGCTTTCTTT	CASSSGTGKTEAFF	TRBD1	NA	TRBJ1-1	TRBV6-5
TGTGCCAGCAGCTCCACAGTCTACGAGCAGTACTTC	CASSSTVYEQYF	NA	few	TRBJ2-7	TRBV7-2
TGCGCCAGCAGCGTCGGACTAGCGGGTGACAATGAGCAGTTCTTC	CASSVGLAGDNEQFF	TRBD2	few	TRBJ2-1	TRBV5-1
TGCGCCAGCAGCTTGGGGGGCGATCCCGACACAGATACGCAGTATTTT	CASSLGGDPDTDTQYF	NA	NA	TRBJ2-3	TRBV5-1
TGCAGCGCTAGAACTGACTCCTACGAGCAGTACTTC	CSARTDSYEQYF	NA	NA	TRBJ2-7	TRBV29-1
TGTGCCAGCAGGGGAGCGGAAACCTACGAGCAGTACTTC	CASRGAETYEQYF	NA	NA	TRBJ2-7	TRBV28
TGTGCCAGCAGTCGCCTGCGCAGGGGCTCCTCGACCTACGAGCAGTACTTC	CASSRLRRGSSTYEQYF	NA	once	TRBJ2-7	TRBV27
TGTGCCTGGAGTCTATACCAAGGGACTAGCGGCCGTACGAGGGAGCAGTACTTC	CAWSLYQGTSGRTREQYF	TRBD2	NA	TRBJ2-7	TRBV30
TGTGCCAGCAGCGTACTTCTAAACACAGATACGCAGTATTTT	CASSVLLNTDTQYF	NA	NA	TRBJ2-3	TRBV9
TGTGCCTGGAGTGTAACTCGGGGGGCTCCCAACAATGAGCAGTTCTTC	CAWSVTRGAPNNEQFF	NA	once	TRBJ2-1	TRBV30
TGTGCCACCAGCAGGGGGACAGGGACCTACGAGCAGTACTTC	CATSRGTGTYEQYF	TRBD1	NA	TRBJ2-7	TRBV15
TGTGCCAGCAGCGTAGGGAGTGGCGGTGAAGCTTTCTTT	CASSVGSGGEAFF	NA	NA	TRBJ1-1	TRBV9
TGCGCCAGCAGCCAAGATTTACCCGGGACAGAGACCTACAATGAGCAGTTCTTC	CASSQDLPGTETYNEQFF	TRBD1	NA	TRBJ2-1	TRBV4-3
TGTGCCAGCTCACGCTCTACGTCGGGACTAGGAGTATCCTACGAGCAGTACTTC	CASSRSTSGLGVSYEQYF	TRBD2	NA	TRBJ2-7	TRBV18
TGTGCCAGCAGCCTGGAGGCAGATTGGGAAGAGACCCAGTACTTC	CASSLEADWEETQYF	NA	NA	TRBJ2-5	TRBV11-2
TGTGCCAGCAGTGAAGGCGGACAGGGGGCAGAGACCCAGTACTTC	CASSEGGQGAETQYF	TRBD1	medium-sized	TRBJ2-5	TRBV6-1
TGTGCCAGCAGCCAAGATCCTCCAGGGGCGCGGGAGCAGTACTTC	CASSQDPPGAREQYF	NA	few	TRBJ2-7	TRBV14
TGCGCCAGCAGCCAACTTACGGGACTAGCGGGAGGGCCCGGAGATACGCAGTATTTT	CASSQLTGLAGGPGDTQYF	TRBD2	NA	TRBJ2-3	TRBV4-3
TGTGCCATCAGTGAGCCGGGGACAGGGAATAATCAGCCCCAGCATTTT	CAISEPGTGNNQPQHF	TRBD1	NA	TRBJ1-5	TRBV10-3
TGTGCCAGCAGCCGCCGGACCCGGGAGGATACGCAGTATTTT	CASSRRTREDTQYF	NA	NA	TRBJ2-3	TRBV7-3
TGTGCCAGCTCACCAGACTCGACGCAGTATTTT	CASSPDSTQYF	NA	NA	TRBJ2-3	TRBV18
TGTGCCAGCAGATCGACAGGGGGGCGAGTGAGCTCCTACAATGAGCAGTTCTTC	CASRSTGGRVSSYNEQFF	TRBD1	NA	TRBJ2-1	TRBV7-9
TGTGCCAGCAGGGCCACAGGGGGCCGGTATGGCTACACCTTC	CASRATGGRYGYTF	TRBD1	few	TRBJ1-2	TRBV7-2
TGTGCCAGCAGCGTAATGAGCGGGGGCGACACTGAAGCTTTCTTT	CASSVMSGGDTEAFF	NA	NA	TRBJ1-1	TRBV9
TGTGCCAGCAGGCGGGGCGGGGGGGCCAACGTCCTGACTTTC	CASRRGGGANVLTF	NA	NA	TRBJ2-6	TRBV5-6
TGTGCCAGCTCACCAGTGTGGGAGAGCAATCAGCCCCAGCATTTT	CASSPVWESNQPQHF	NA	NA	TRBJ1-5	TRBV18
TGTGCCAGCAGCCGGGGGACAGCTGATGGCTACACCTTC	CASSRGTADGYTF	TRBD1	NA	TRBJ1-2	TRBV7-9
TGTGCCATCAGTGAGCCAGGGCAGCCCCAGCATTTT	CAISEPGQPQHF	NA	NA	TRBJ1-5	TRBV10-3
TGCGCCAGCAGCTTGGGGTCCGCAGGGGCTAGAACCGGGGAGCTGTTTTTT	CASSLGSAGARTGELFF	NA	NA	TRBJ2-2	TRBV5-1
TGTGCCAGCAGCACGGGACAGGGTATTGCGGAGCAGTACTTC	CASSTGQGIAEQYF	TRBD1	NA	TRBJ2-7	TRBV5-6
TGTGCCAGTAGTTGGGGGGGCCCCAATCAGCCCCAGCATTTT	CASSWGGPNQPQHF	NA	NA	TRBJ1-5	TRBV19
TGTGCCAGCAGCCCCGACCCCAGGGGATCCAGCTCCTACGAGCAGTACTTC	CASSPDPRGSSSYEQYF	NA	NA	TRBJ2-7	TRBV7-9
TGCGCCAGCAGCTTGGACCTTCTAGCGGCCTCCTACAATGAGCAGTTCTTC	CASSLDLLAASYNEQFF	TRBD2	NA	TRBJ2-1	TRBV5-1
TGTGCCTGGAGTGTACTAAGGGGGGGCGGGAATGAGCAGTTCTTC	CAWSVLRGGGNEQFF	NA	NA	TRBJ2-1	TRBV30
TGTGCCAGCAGCGGGGGCGTGACCACAGATACGCAGTATTTT	CASSGGVTTDTQYF	NA	NA	TRBJ2-3	TRBV9
TGTGCCAGCAGCGTAGGGGCCATAACGGCTGGATCACCCCTCCACTTT	CASSVGAITAGSPLHF	NA	NA	TRBJ1-6	TRBV9
TGTGCCAGCAGCTTAGTTGGGCGTAGACCCTACGAGCAGTACTTC	CASSLVGRRPYEQYF	NA	NA	TRBJ2-7	TRBV11-2
TGCAGTGCCGAAGCCGTTTCGCAGTTCTTC	CSAEAVSQFF	NA	NA	TRBJ2-1	TRBV20-1
TGTGCCTGGAGTGTGTTGGGACTAGCGGGGGAAAAAGACGAGCAGTACTTC	CAWSVLGLAGEKDEQYF	TRBD2	NA	TRBJ2-7	TRBV30
TGCAGCGTTGAACATGGGACTAGCACCTCCTACAATGAGCAGTTCTTC	CSVEHGTSTSYNEQFF	TRBD2	NA	TRBJ2-1	TRBV29-1
TGTGCCAGCAGCTTAGGGACAGGGCGATGGGAGCAGTACTTC	CASSLGTGRWEQYF	TRBD1	NA	TRBJ2-7	TRBV7-9
TGTGCCAGCACGAGACAGGATCGGAGCGAAGCTTTCTTT	CASTRQDRSEAFF	NA	NA	TRBJ1-1	TRBV18
TGTGCCAGCTCCGGGGGCGGGGGGAACACTGAAGCTTTCTTT	CASSGGGGNTEAFF	NA	once	TRBJ1-1	TRBV18
TGTGCCTGGAGTGTAGCCGTCAATCAGCCCCAGCATTTT	CAWSVAVNQPQHF	NA	NA	TRBJ1-5	TRBV30